The entry below gives a single T cell receptor (beta chain) sequence along with its context. Which antigen it targets is not known. Base qualities are not provided; no much larger clone lies one nucleotide away. This specimen belongs to a study of stem cell transplantation in POMP-related autoinflammatory disease (dated by TCRdb to about 2021). Concerning the study at large: The study hypothesis was that defective thymoproteasomes impair MHC class I-dependent CD8+ T-cell differentiation and positive selection, which skews the TRB repertoire. Before transplant, patients showed CD4+ naive T-cell skewing, low CD8+ T-cell proportions, and reduced T-cell cytokine secretion. After transplant, DNA chimerism analysis showed 100% donor engraftment of neutrophils and platelets through one year. To find out how POMP deficiency affects T-cell receptor beta repertoire diversity and CDR3 characteristics, high-throughput TRB sequencing was used.

Study-level results and caveats: The number of unique TRB V-J gene pairings in PRAID patients was restricted. Statistical significance for the trend toward lower diversity and increased clonality in PRAID patients was reached only for regulatory T cells. A trend toward lower TRB diversity and higher clonality was observed in PRAID patients across all analyzed T-cell subsets.

The library was prepared using the immunoSEQ multiplex PCR assay. In the source study's methods: Shannon entropy, which accounts for clonal size distribution, was used to quantify repertoire diversity. The Gini-Simpson index (Simpson_1-D) was used to measure inequality in clonotype distribution. TCRdb stores this immuneACCESS table with in-frame sequences only. Part of the clones is absent; in the studies checked, under half of the shortfall reflects unresolved V genes, and no reason is known for the rest. The V and J calls and clone size are taken from that table; D and trimming were inferred from the DNA. The sample table contains about 68,000 clones; only one count was recorded for under 95% of them. The ten most abundant clones make up about 0.66% of the sample. Relative to germline, V is missing 0 bases and J is missing 6 bases, with 4 bases of the junction outside any gene match. Via the germline V gene, CDR1 is LGHNA and CDR2 YNFKEQ. From cysteine to phenylalanine, the CDR3 is 16 amino acids long. Here the CDR3 DNA is all that survives: 48 bases in frame from base 1.

The time point label corresponds to: after hematopoietic stem cell transplant. PRAID featured prominent immunodeficiency alongside autoinflammation. Before TRB sequencing, the T-cell subsets, namely conventional T cells, CD8+ T cells, regulatory T cells, and T follicular helper cells, were sorted. The sequence was collected from a human patient with POMP-related autoinflammation and immune dysregulation (PRAID). Following transplantation, part of the T cell population may be supplied by the graft donor rather than the patient. Specimen: CD4+ T cells from PBMCs, collected after stem cell transplantation. The rearrangement joined TRBV4-2 to TRBJ2-1, with 11 bases aligning to TRBD2. The CDR3 region reads CASSQDWLAGGNEQFF. The bases read TGTGCCAGCAGCCAAGATTGGCTAGCGGGAGGCAATGAGCAGTTCTTC.